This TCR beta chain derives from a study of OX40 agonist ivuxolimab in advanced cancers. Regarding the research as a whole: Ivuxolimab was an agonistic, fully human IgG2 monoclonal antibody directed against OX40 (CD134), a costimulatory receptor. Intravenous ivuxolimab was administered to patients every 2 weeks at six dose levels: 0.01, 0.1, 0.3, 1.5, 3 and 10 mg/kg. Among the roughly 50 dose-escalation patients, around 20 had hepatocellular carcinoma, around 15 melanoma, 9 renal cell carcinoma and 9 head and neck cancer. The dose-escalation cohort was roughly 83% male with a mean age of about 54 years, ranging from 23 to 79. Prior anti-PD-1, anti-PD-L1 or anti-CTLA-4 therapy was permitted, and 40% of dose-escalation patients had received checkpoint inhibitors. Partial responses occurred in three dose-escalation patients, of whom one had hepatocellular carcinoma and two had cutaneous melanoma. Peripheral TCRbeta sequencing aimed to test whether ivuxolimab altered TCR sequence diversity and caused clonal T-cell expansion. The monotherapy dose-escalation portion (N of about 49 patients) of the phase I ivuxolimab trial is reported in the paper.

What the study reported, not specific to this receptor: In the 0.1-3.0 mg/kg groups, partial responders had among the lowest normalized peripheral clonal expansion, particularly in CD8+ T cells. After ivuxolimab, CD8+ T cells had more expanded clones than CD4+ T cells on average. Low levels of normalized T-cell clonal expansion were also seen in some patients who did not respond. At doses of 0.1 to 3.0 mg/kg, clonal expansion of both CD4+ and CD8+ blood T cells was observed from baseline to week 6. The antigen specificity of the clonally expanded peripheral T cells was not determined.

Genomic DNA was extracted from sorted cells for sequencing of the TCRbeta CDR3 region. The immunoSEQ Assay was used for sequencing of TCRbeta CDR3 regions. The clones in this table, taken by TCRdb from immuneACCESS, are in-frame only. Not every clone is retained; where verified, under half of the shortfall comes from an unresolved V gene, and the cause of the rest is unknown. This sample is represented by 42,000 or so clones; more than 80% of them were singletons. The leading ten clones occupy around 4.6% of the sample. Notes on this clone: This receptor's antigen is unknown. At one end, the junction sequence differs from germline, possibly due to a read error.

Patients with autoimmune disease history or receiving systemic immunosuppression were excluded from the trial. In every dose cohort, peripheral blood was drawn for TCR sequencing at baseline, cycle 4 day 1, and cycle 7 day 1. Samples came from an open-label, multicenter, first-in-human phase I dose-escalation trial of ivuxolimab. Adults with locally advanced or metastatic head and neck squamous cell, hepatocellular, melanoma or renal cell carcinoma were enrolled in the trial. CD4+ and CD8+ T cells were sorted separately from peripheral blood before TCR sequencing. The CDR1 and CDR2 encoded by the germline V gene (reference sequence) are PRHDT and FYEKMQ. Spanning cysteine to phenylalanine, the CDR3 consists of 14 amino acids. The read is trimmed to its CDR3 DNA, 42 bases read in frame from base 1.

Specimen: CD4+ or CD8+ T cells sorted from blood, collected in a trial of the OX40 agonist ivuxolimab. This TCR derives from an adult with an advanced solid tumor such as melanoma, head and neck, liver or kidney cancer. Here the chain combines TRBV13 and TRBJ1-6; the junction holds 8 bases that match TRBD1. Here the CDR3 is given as CASSIGQGDSPLHF. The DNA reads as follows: TGTGCCAGCAGCATAGGACAGGGAGATTCACCCCTCCACTTT.